This TCR beta chain was identified in a study of shared clonotypes between healthy human individuals. Overall study results and limits: Sorted-subset sequencing was shown by rarefaction to be incomplete despite large depth.

Study processing details: For the immunoSEQ data, sequences were junction-only without quality scores, so filtering differed. Generated by immunoSEQ multiplex PCR, the TCRdb table keeps only in-frame clones and is missing some. For V, J and clone size, that table is used; D and trimming come from the DNA. The data hold about 2 million clones, with about 95% observed a single time. J was trimmed by 7 bases and V by 8 bases; bases with no gene match: 14. The CDR3 is 15 amino acids. Per the germline V gene, CDR1 is MNHEY and CDR2 is SMNVEV (reference sequence). This clone has just one count. Its antigen is currently unknown. CD8 cells classed as naive were CD45RO-negative and positively selected for CCR7, excluding terminally differentiated effector memory CD45RA+ cells.

V and J are TRBV27 and TRBJ2-7, with 10 bases aligning to TRBD2. What was sequenced was naive CD8+ T cells sorted from blood. The source of this sequence is a man aged 18 to 29 in good health. The CDR3, as DNA: TGTGCCAGCGCCTTGGGAGCTAGCGGGAGAAGTGAGCAGTACTTC. Translating it yields CASALGASGRSEQYF.